The 26 T cell receptor beta chains below were found in one sample sequenced in a study of T cell responses to AZD1222 COVID-19 vaccine. The method was immunoSEQ multiplex PCR; TCRdb's version includes in-frame clones alone and lacks a portion of them. The table includes some 130,000 clones, roughly 80% detected once. Sequencing used peripheral blood, obtained on day 0 of AZD1222 vaccination. The source of these receptors is an adult in good health.

V usage is TRBV18 and J usage is TRBJ1-1, with TRBD1 matching 10 bases. Germline values: CDR1 KGHSH, CDR2 LQKENI. J gave up 3 bases and V 5 bases, and 9 bases lay outside the gene matches. The CDR3 runs to 16 residues. CDR3 DNA: TGTGCCAGCTCAAGAGACAGGGGGCTTGGGTACACTGAAGCTTTCTTT. This codes for CASSRDRGLGYTEAFF.

As regards this clone: The same CDR3 is also encoded by other DNA sequences in this sample. The J gene is TRBJ1-3, the V gene TRBV28; maybe TRBD1 (6 bases). Germline CDR1 MDHEN, CDR2 SYDVKM. Between the trimmed V and J ends, which lost 5 bases and 3 bases, there was a span of 8 bases. The CDR3 totals 13 residues. The CDR3 bases are TGTGCCAGCAGTGGGGGCAGTGGAAACACCATATATTTT. Its translation is CASSGGSGNTIYF.

The chain employs TRBV9 and TRBJ2-2; D perhaps matches TRBD2 (5 bases). V shed 0 bases and J shed 2 bases, with 17 bases lying between them. Germline V gene data show CDR1 as SGDLS and CDR2 as YYNGEE. The CDR3 is 18 residues long. This CDR3 reads CASSVAGRGWSNTGELFF. The CDR3 DNA reads as TGTGCCAGCAGCGTAGCTGGTAGAGGGTGGTCAAACACCGGGGAGCTGTTTTTT.

J is TRBJ1-6 and V is TRBV7-2, with D possibly being TRBD1 (5 bases). V lost 4 bases, J lost 7 bases, and 14 bases lay in between. Germline V gives CDR1 SGHTA, CDR2 FQGNSA. The CDR3 runs to 15 residues. The CDR3 loop is CASSSQGPWNSPLHF. CDR3 DNA: TGTGCCAGCAGCTCTCAGGGACCCTGGAATTCACCCCTCCACTTT.

The chain has TRBV4-1 and TRBJ2-7; 10 bases are shared with TRBD2. The CDR3 is made up of 15 amino acids. Germline CDR1 MGHRA, CDR2 YSYEKL. V lost 1 base to trimming and J lost 3 bases; unmatched junction nucleotides: 3. The CDR3 spells CASSQGLAGDYEQYF. CDR3 sequence (DNA): TGCGCCAGCAGCCAAGGCCTAGCGGGGGACTACGAGCAGTACTTC.

The CDR3, as DNA: TGTGCCAGCTCATTCGACAGGTTCGAGCTGTTTTTT. Translation: CASSFDRFELFF. The chain couples TRBV18 to TRBJ2-2; the D gene is possibly TRBD1 (6 bases). The germline V gene has CDR1 KGHSH and CDR2 LQKENI. The CDR3 covers 12 residues. The V end lost 5 bases, the J end lost 11 bases, and 12 bases lay between the germline ends.

The chain combines TRBV6-4 with TRBJ1-2; D gene uncertain. Germline CDR1 is MRHNA and CDR2 is SNTAGT. CDR3 size: 14 residues. V was clipped by 5 bases and J by 0 bases, with 10 bases between them. The chain's CDR3 is CASSPDGTNYGYTF. CDR3 DNA: TGTGCCAGCAGTCCGGACGGGACTAACTATGGCTACACCTTC.

This CDR3 is CASSQVATGPVYGYTF. DNA for the CDR3: TGTGCCAGCAGCCAAGTGGCCACAGGGCCGGTCTATGGCTACACCTTC. The V and J genes are TRBV3-1 (or the pseudogene TRBV3-2) and TRBJ1-2; tentatively, D is TRBD1 (6 bases). V gave up 1 base and J gave up 4 bases, with 16 bases separating them. Germline V gene data show CDR1 as LGHDT and CDR2 as YNNKEL (reference sequence). The CDR3 is made up of 16 amino acids.

The chain recombines TRBV19 with TRBJ1-4; D ambiguous. The CDR3 has 16 residues. Germline loops: CDR1 LNHDA, CDR2 SQIVND (reference sequence). With 5 bases removed from V and 0 bases from J, the gap between germline ends came to 13 bases. CDR3 nucleotide sequence: TGTGCCAGTAGTCCACGACACACGCCAACTAATGAAAAACTGTTTTTT. Protein product: CASSPRHTPTNEKLFF.

This rearrangement joins TRBV5-5 to TRBJ1-4; TRBD1 might be the D (5 bases). Germline V gene data show CDR1 as SGHKS and CDR2 as YYEKEE (reference sequence). V was clipped by 0 bases and J by 0 bases, with 6 bases between them. This CDR3 has 15 amino acids. CDR3 protein: CASSLAGATNEKLFF. CDR3 sequence (DNA): TGTGCCAGCAGCTTGGCGGGGGCAACTAATGAAAAACTGTTTTTT.

This clone appeared a single time. The V and J genes are TRBV19 and TRBJ2-3, with TRBD2 as a possible D gene (5 bases). The CDR3 sequence is 13 residues long. Looked up from germline, CDR1 is LNHDA and CDR2 is SQIVND (reference sequence). The V gene lost 9 bases and the J gene lost 0 bases, with 10 bases spanning the gap. The CDR3 bases are TGTGCCAGCTCGGGGTCTAGCACAGATACGCAGTATTTT. Encoded protein: CASSGSSTDTQYF.

This clone was seen once. V is TRBV2 and J is TRBJ1-6; D remains unclear. Deletions cut 3 bases from V and 9 bases from J, with 12 bases between. The CDR3 totals 14 residues. Germline CDR1 reads SNHLY; CDR2 reads FYNNEI. The CDR3 DNA is TGTGCCAGCAGTGACCCGGACTTAGCTTCACCCCTCCACTTT. Its translation: CASSDPDLASPLHF.

There are a few counts of this clone. The chain joins TRBV27 to TRBJ1-5; D is unresolved. V was shortened by 8 bases and J by 6 bases, with 20 bases between the two germline ends. This CDR3 region has 15 residues. Germline lookup yields CDR1 MNHEY and CDR2 SMNVEV (reference sequence). For the CDR3, the DNA is TGTGCCAGCGGCCCTACAGTCCTTGGAGGTCAGCCCCAGCATTTT. This encodes CASGPTVLGGQPQHF.

V usage is TRBV7-8 and J usage is TRBJ1-6; the D is unclear. CDR1 is SGHVS and CDR2 is FQNEAQ in the germline V gene. Between the trimmed V and J ends, which lost 2 bases and 10 bases, there was a span of 15 bases. This CDR3 spans 15 amino acids. The CDR3 protein is CASSLNSELWSPLHF. CDR3 coding DNA: TGTGCCAGCAGCTTAAACTCAGAGTTGTGGTCACCCCTCCACTTT.

This chain uses TRBV30 with TRBJ2-1; the D gene is possibly TRBD2 (5 bases). The V gene's germline CDR1 is GTSNPN and CDR2 SVGIG (reference sequence). The V end lost 0 bases, the J end lost 0 bases, and 12 bases lay between the germline ends. This CDR3 has 16 amino acids. CDR3 sequence: CAWSVRGLNSYNEQFF. CDR3 nucleotide sequence: TGTGCCTGGAGTGTACGTGGACTGAACTCCTACAATGAGCAGTTCTTC.

The gene calls are TRBV5-4 and TRBJ2-3; D is unclear. Deletions cut 4 bases from V and 2 bases from J, with 8 bases between. Germline V gene sequence: CDR1 SGHNT, CDR2 YYREEE (reference sequence). This CDR3 is built from 13 residues. The DNA of the CDR3 is TGTGCCAGCAGCCCCGTAGACACAGATACGCAGTATTTT. The encoded protein is CASSPVDTDTQYF.

The chain couples TRBV5-1 to TRBJ2-1; the D gene is possibly TRBD2 (5 bases). The CDR3 consists of 15 residues. V was shortened by 4 bases and J by 6 bases, with 17 bases between the two germline ends. Germline CDR1 reads SGHRS; CDR2 reads YFSETQ. The DNA for the CDR3 is TGCGCCAGCAGCCCGTACAGCGGACCCTCCAATGAGCAGTTCTTC. Amino acid sequence: CASSPYSGPSNEQFF.

This clone has a single count. The chain couples TRBV27 to TRBJ1-4; TRBD1 might be the D (5 bases). CDR1 is MNHEY, CDR2 SMNVEV, per germline (reference sequence). This CDR3 comprises 17 residues. V was trimmed by 0 bases and J by 8 bases, leaving 19 bases between them. The DNA for the CDR3 is TGTGCCAGCAGTTTATCGGCCGGGACGCGTGGAGGGGAAAAACTGTTTTTT. This translates into CASSLSAGTRGGEKLFF.

This chain links TRBV5-6 with TRBJ2-1; D gene unclear. Deletions cut 6 bases from V and 0 bases from J, with 22 bases between. Germline V gene data show CDR1 as SGHDT and CDR2 as YYEEEE. The CDR3 totals 18 residues. CDR3 region: CASTREFFRRSSYNEQFF. The CDR3 nucleotides are TGTGCCAGCACCCGAGAATTTTTCCGCCGCAGCTCCTACAATGAGCAGTTCTTC.

The count of this clone is one. V usage is TRBV18 and J usage is TRBJ2-7; no clear D. This CDR3 is 15 amino acids long. CDR1 KGHSH and CDR2 LQKENI come from the germline V gene. V dropped 2 bases and J dropped 3 bases, with 14 bases sitting between them. The CDR3 DNA is TGTGCCAGCTCACCAGGCCGGCGCAGGAGCTACGAGCAGTACTTC. Protein: CASSPGRRRSYEQYF.

The chain combines TRBV6-5 with TRBJ1-1; D might be TRBD1 (6 bases). The CDR3 loop spans 15 amino acids. Germline loops: CDR1 MNHEY, CDR2 SVGAGI. Between the trimmed V and J ends, which lost 2 bases and 1 base, there was a span of 11 bases. CDR3 protein: CASSYGGQKNTEAFF. The CDR3 coding sequence is TGTGCCAGCAGTTACGGTGGACAGAAGAACACTGAAGCTTTCTTT.

This chain uses TRBV10-2 with TRBJ2-7, with D tentatively TRBD2 (5 bases). The CDR3 covers 14 residues. The V end was cut by 2 bases, the J end by 8 bases, with 16 bases between. The germline V gene has CDR1 WSHSY and CDR2 SAAADI. DNA of the CDR3: TGCGCCAGCAGTGAGGGCAGGTCGAGCGGTCAGCAGTACTTC. Translating gives CASSEGRSSGQQYF.

This sequence joins TRBV9 and TRBJ2-2, with D unresolved. Germline values: CDR1 SGDLS, CDR2 YYNGEE. The CDR3 consists of 16 residues. V shed 0 bases and J shed 2 bases, with 11 bases lying between them. Here the CDR3 reads CASSVGWGSNTGELFF. The CDR3 DNA sequence: TGTGCCAGCAGCGTAGGCTGGGGTAGTAACACCGGGGAGCTGTTTTTT.

The rearrangement links TRBV28 to TRBJ1-5, with 7 bases aligning to TRBD1. Per the germline V gene, CDR1 is MDHEN and CDR2 is SYDVKM. The CDR3 runs 14 residues. V gave up 6 bases and J gave up 7 bases; unmatched junction bases: 9. The CDR3 region is CASSVDRERQPQHF. DNA of the CDR3: TGTGCCAGCAGCGTTGACAGGGAACGGCAGCCCCAGCATTTT.

The V gene is TRBV19, the J gene TRBJ1-6, with TRBD1 matching over 7 bases. After removal of 8 bases from V and 4 bases from J, the junction contained 8 bases not matched to a gene. Germline CDR1 reads LNHDA; CDR2 reads SQIVND (reference sequence). CDR3 length: 15 residues. In nucleotides, the CDR3 is TGTGCCAGTCGGGACAGCTTGGGATATAATTCACCCCTCCACTTT. Translating gives CASRDSLGYNSPLHF.

The V gene is TRBV9, the J gene TRBJ2-2, with D perhaps TRBD2 (5 bases). This CDR3 contains 15 residues. Germline V lookup: CDR1 SGDLS, CDR2 YYNGEE. V dropped 1 base and J dropped 1 base, with 8 bases sitting between them. CDR3 DNA sequence: TGTGCCAGCAGCGTATTAGGAGGGAACACCGGGGAGCTGTTTTTT. This gives the protein CASSVLGGNTGELFF.